The clone carrying this TCR beta chain was counted only a few times. This specimen belongs to a study of T-cell memory formation after mild COVID-19. One entry per CDR3 protein results from TCRdb running MiXCR on the 5' RACE reads. Of around 420,000 distinct CDR3 sequences listed, 20% to 30% are singletons. Trimming removed 6 bases from V and 8 bases from J, with 16 bases in between. The CDR3 loop spans 13 amino acids. This sequence was found in an adult woman who had mild COVID-19 (a few samples of this study predate the infection). Cell type and time point are not known. The chain has TRBV12-3 or TRBV12-4 and TRBJ1-2; D uncertain. Sequencing used PBMCs or a T cell subset sorted from them (not recorded which). The CDR3 coding sequence is TGTGCCAGCAGCCCCTGGGGATCTAGAGGCTACACCTTC. Translation gives CASSPWGSRGYTF.